The present T cell receptor beta chain was sequenced within a study of T cells after yellow fever vaccination. The wider study: Preparation of fractions with low cell numbers was performed using SMART-Seq v4 Ultra Low Input. Study results and limitations: Bulk-population clonotypes that are abundant could appear as contaminants in FACS-sorted repertoires.

Trimming pared 5 bases from V and 8 bases from J, leaving 19 bases between. Germline CDR1 is SGHVS and CDR2 is FQNEAQ. The CDR3 is 15 residues long. At least ten counts were recorded for this clonotype. Its antigen is unidentified. Synthesis of TCR cDNA relied on 5'RACE template switching, which attached a universal primer site and UMIs. One entry per CDR3 protein, called by TCRdb with MiXCR from the 5' RACE reads. Among fewer than 350,000 distinct CDR3 sequences listed, approximately 4.5% were seen once. The material sequenced was PBMCs, taken 15 days after the yellow fever booster vaccination. The receptor was isolated from a man aged 18 to 30 who received the YFV17D yellow fever vaccine. The V gene is TRBV7-8, the J gene TRBJ2-4; D is possibly TRBD1 (6 bases). CDR3 residues: CASSPQTGSVDIQYF. The CDR3 nucleotides read TGTGCCAGCAGCCCTCAAACAGGGTCGGTGGACATTCAGTACTTC. The full variable domain, in which reference TRBV7-8 and TRBJ2-4 provide the parts outside the CDR3, is GAGVSQSPRYKVAKRGQDVALRCDPISGHVSLFWYQQALGQGPEFLTYFQNEAQLDKSGLPSDRFFAERPEGSVSTLKIQRTQQEDSAVYLCASSPQTGSVDIQYFGAGTRLSVL.